This is a list of T cell receptor beta chains from one sample in a study of T cells after yellow fever vaccination. TCRdb ran MiXCR on the 5' RACE reads and lists one entry per CDR3 protein. The repertoire holds under 150,000 distinct CDR3 sequences, with 12% to 15% as singletons. Sequences were derived from CD8+ T cells sorted from PBMCs, sampled 5 days after the yellow fever booster vaccination. Receptors were obtained from a man aged 18 to 30 who received the YFV17D yellow fever vaccine. Both conserved end residues are part of each CDR3. Fields, in order: D gene, V gene, J gene, clone size, CDR3 DNA, CDR3 protein. The D gene is left open where the match is weak. A clone size is listed for some rows: how often the clone was seen (once, few, many), or a class if it is expanded.

d_call: NA; v_call: TRBV12-3/TRBV12-4; j_call: TRBJ2-2; clone_size: NA; cdr3_nt: TGTGCCAGCAGTTGGAAGCCGAACACCGGGGAGCTGTTTTTT; cdr3_aa: CASSWKPNTGELFF
d_call: NA; v_call: TRBV7-8; j_call: TRBJ2-1; clone_size: few; cdr3_nt: TGTGCCAGCTCAGCACACGTCGGTGAGCAGTTCTTC; cdr3_aa: CASSAHVGEQFF
d_call: NA; v_call: TRBV4-1; j_call: TRBJ2-2; clone_size: few; cdr3_nt: TGCGCCAGCAGCCAAGTTTCAGGGAACACCGGGGAGCTGTTTTTT; cdr3_aa: CASSQVSGNTGELFF
d_call: NA; v_call: TRBV27; j_call: TRBJ2-2; clone_size: few; cdr3_nt: TGTGCCAGCAGTCCGCCCCCAGGGAACACCGGGGAGCTGTTTTTT; cdr3_aa: CASSPPPGNTGELFF
d_call: NA; v_call: TRBV11-2; j_call: TRBJ2-3; clone_size: few; cdr3_nt: TGTGCCAGCAGCTTAGGCCCCCAGGGGGGCCACACAGATACGCAGTATTTT; cdr3_aa: CASSLGPQGGHTDTQYF
d_call: NA; v_call: TRBV7-6; j_call: TRBJ2-7; clone_size: few; cdr3_nt: TGTGCCAGCAGCCCTAGGCCCCTACTGGAGATAGACTACGAGCAGTACTTC; cdr3_aa: CASSPRPLLEIDYEQYF
d_call: NA; v_call: TRBV20-1; j_call: TRBJ1-5; clone_size: few; cdr3_nt: TGCAGTGCTAGAGTAGAGGGGAACAGTAATCAGCCCCAGCATTTT; cdr3_aa: CSARVEGNSNQPQHF
d_call: NA; v_call: TRBV5-6; j_call: TRBJ1-4; clone_size: NA; cdr3_nt: TGTGCCAGCAGGGCCGGGGCTGGGAAACTGTTTTTT; cdr3_aa: CASRAGAGKLFF
d_call: TRBD1; v_call: TRBV7-8; j_call: TRBJ1-1; clone_size: NA; cdr3_nt: TGTGCCAGCAGCTTGAGGACAGGGATGAACACTGAAGCTTTCTTT; cdr3_aa: CASSLRTGMNTEAFF
d_call: NA; v_call: TRBV12-3/TRBV12-4; j_call: TRBJ1-6; clone_size: NA; cdr3_nt: TGTGCCAGCAGTTTATCCGGGGCGATGTCACCCCTCCACTTT; cdr3_aa: CASSLSGAMSPLHF
d_call: TRBD1; v_call: TRBV6-1; j_call: TRBJ1-5; clone_size: NA; cdr3_nt: TGTGCCAGCGGAGGGACAGGTGTTCAGCCCCAGCATTTT; cdr3_aa: CASGGTGVQPQHF
d_call: NA; v_call: TRBV5-6; j_call: TRBJ2-1; clone_size: many; cdr3_nt: TGTGCCAGCAGCTGGAGGCCCTACAATGAGCAGTTCTTC; cdr3_aa: CASSWRPYNEQFF
d_call: TRBD2; v_call: TRBV7-6; j_call: TRBJ2-1; clone_size: NA; cdr3_nt: TGTGCCAGCAGCCCGGTAGCGGGGGGGCATGAGCAGTTCTTC; cdr3_aa: CASSPVAGGHEQFF
d_call: TRBD2; v_call: TRBV4-1; j_call: TRBJ2-1; clone_size: many; cdr3_nt: TGCGCCAGCAGCCCATTCGGGGGGGCCGACAATGAGCAGTTCTTC; cdr3_aa: CASSPFGGADNEQFF
d_call: NA; v_call: TRBV10-3; j_call: TRBJ1-1; clone_size: NA; cdr3_nt: TGTGCCATCATGGAGACCCGCGACACTGAAGCTTTCTTT; cdr3_aa: CAIMETRDTEAFF
d_call: NA; v_call: TRBV20-1; j_call: TRBJ2-2; clone_size: few; cdr3_nt: TGCAGTGCTAGAGATCTCGGGGAGCTGTTTTTT; cdr3_aa: CSARDLGELFF
d_call: NA; v_call: TRBV27; j_call: TRBJ1-1; clone_size: few; cdr3_nt: TGTGCCAGCAGTTTCACCCCCATCAGGTCGACTGAAGCTTTCTTT; cdr3_aa: CASSFTPIRSTEAFF
d_call: NA; v_call: TRBV7-2; j_call: TRBJ1-4; clone_size: NA; cdr3_nt: TGTGCCAGCAGCTATCTTCGACAGGAAAAACTGTTTTTT; cdr3_aa: CASSYLRQEKLFF
d_call: TRBD1; v_call: TRBV5-1; j_call: TRBJ1-1; clone_size: NA; cdr3_nt: TGCGCCAGCAGCGTGGACAGGCACACTGAAGCTTTCTTT; cdr3_aa: CASSVDRHTEAFF